This TCR beta chain was recorded in a study of Tregs in tolerant kidney transplant recipients. With respect to this clone: The antigen remains undetermined.

Profiling relied on immunoSEQ multiplex PCR, and the TCRdb table lists in-frame clones only, not all of them. Here the sample spans over 50,000 clones, 80% to 90% being singletons. Germline V gene lookup returns CDR1 LNHNV and CDR2 YYDKDF (reference sequence). Between the trimmed V and J ends, which lost 1 base and 5 bases, there was a span of 14 bases. This CDR3 region has 15 residues. The study, taken as a whole, reports: Validation in larger populations is needed because few patients were studied.

The sequence derives from a human donor who received a combined kidney and bone marrow transplant. The sample was Tregs from blood, taken before the transplant. The J gene is TRBJ2-5, the V gene TRBV15; D might be TRBD1 (6 bases). CDR3 coding DNA: TGTGCCACCAGCAGAGGAGGGGGAAGGGTGGAGACCCAGTACTTC. This codes for CATSRGGGRVETQYF.